This is a list of T cell receptor beta chains from one sample in a study of T-cell reconstitution after alpha-beta-depleted transplantation in children. TCRdb re-analysed the PCR reads in MiXCR, keeping a single row per CDR3 protein. Among about 170,000 distinct CDR3 sequences, 11% were seen once, and the ten largest hold roughly an eighth. The sample here was PBMCs, taken before TCRalphabeta/CD19-depleted stem cell transplant. The receptor set was obtained from a boy aged 2 to 10 with acute myeloid leukemia, due to receive a stem cell transplant. The CDR3 runs from the conserved cysteine through the conserved F or W. The D gene is left open where the match is weak. Only some rows state a clone size, as once, few, many or a class for expanded clones.

clone_size: many
v_call: TRBV20-1
d_call: .
j_call: TRBJ2-1
cdr3_aa: CSVGAITSYNEQFF
cdr3_nt: TGCAGTGTAGGGGCGATCACTTCCTACAATGAGCAGTTCTTC

clone_size: many
v_call: TRBV4-2
d_call: TRBD1
j_call: TRBJ1-1
cdr3_aa: CASSPSGQGPGNTEAFF
cdr3_nt: TGTGCCAGCAGCCCATCGGGACAGGGGCCTGGGAACACTGAAGCTTTCTTT

clone_size: many
v_call: TRBV20-1
d_call: .
j_call: TRBJ2-3
cdr3_aa: CSARDPAETSNTQYF
cdr3_nt: TGCAGTGCTAGAGATCCAGCGGAGACCTCCAATACGCAGTATTTT

clone_size: many
v_call: TRBV7-9
d_call: .
j_call: TRBJ1-5
cdr3_aa: CASSDNYSNQPQHF
cdr3_nt: TGTGCCAGCAGCGATAACTATAGCAATCAGCCCCAGCATTTT

clone_size: few
v_call: TRBV2
d_call: .
j_call: TRBJ2-2
cdr3_aa: CASSEGPTNTGELFF
cdr3_nt: TGTGCCAGCAGTGAAGGCCCAACGAACACCGGGGAGCTGTTTTTT

clone_size: many
v_call: TRBV7-3
d_call: TRBD1
j_call: TRBJ2-2
cdr3_aa: CASSGQGGTGELFF
cdr3_nt: TGTGCCAGCTCAGGACAGGGGGGTACCGGGGAGCTGTTTTTT

clone_size: .
v_call: TRBV6-1
d_call: .
j_call: TRBJ1-5
cdr3_aa: CASSAPSQGRGQPQHF
cdr3_nt: TGTGCCAGCAGTGCCCCGAGCCAGGGGCGAGGTCAGCCCCAGCATTTT

clone_size: many
v_call: TRBV20-1
d_call: TRBD2
j_call: TRBJ2-1
cdr3_aa: CSILADGNLRQFF
cdr3_nt: TGCAGCATACTAGCGGACGGCAACCTTAGGCAGTTCTTC

clone_size: .
v_call: TRBV6-1
d_call: TRBD2
j_call: TRBJ2-3
cdr3_aa: CASSVAGSTDTQYF
cdr3_nt: TGTGCCAGCAGTGTAGCGGGGAGCACAGATACGCAGTATTTT

clone_size: many
v_call: TRBV5-1
d_call: .
j_call: TRBJ2-3
cdr3_aa: CASSLGLDPSTDTQYF
cdr3_nt: TGCGCCAGCAGCTTGGGACTAGATCCCAGCACAGATACGCAGTATTTT

clone_size: .
v_call: TRBV12-3/TRBV12-4
d_call: TRBD2
j_call: TRBJ2-1
cdr3_aa: CASSHTSGGVQQFF
cdr3_nt: TGTGCCAGCAGCCACACTAGCGGGGGAGTCCAGCAGTTCTTC

clone_size: many
v_call: TRBV7-2
d_call: TRBD1
j_call: TRBJ1-6
cdr3_aa: CASSTGGKNSPLHF
cdr3_nt: TGTGCCAGCTCGACAGGGGGGAAAAATTCACCCCTCCACTTT

clone_size: many
v_call: TRBV7-2
d_call: TRBD1
j_call: TRBJ1-2
cdr3_aa: CASSPRGGRTNYGYTF
cdr3_nt: TGTGCCAGCAGCCCCAGGGGGGGCAGAACTAACTATGGCTACACCTTC

clone_size: many
v_call: TRBV7-2
d_call: .
j_call: TRBJ2-1
cdr3_aa: CASSSSTGLDEQFF
cdr3_nt: TGTGCCAGCAGCTCAAGTACAGGGTTGGATGAGCAGTTCTTC

clone_size: many
v_call: TRBV3-1
d_call: .
j_call: TRBJ2-5
cdr3_aa: CASSQVSDSTSDQYF
cdr3_nt: TGTGCCAGCAGCCAAGTCTCGGACTCAACCTCGGACCAGTACTTC

clone_size: many
v_call: TRBV28
d_call: .
j_call: TRBJ1-2
cdr3_aa: CASSSQGGQYGYTF
cdr3_nt: TGTGCCAGCAGTTCTCAGGGTGGTCAGTATGGCTACACCTTC

clone_size: many
v_call: TRBV25-1
d_call: TRBD1
j_call: TRBJ2-5
cdr3_aa: CASTQDREGETQYF
cdr3_nt: TGTGCCAGCACCCAGGACAGGGAAGGGGAGACCCAGTACTTC

clone_size: many
v_call: TRBV27
d_call: .
j_call: TRBJ2-7
cdr3_aa: CASSLGDPLDEQYF
cdr3_nt: TGTGCCAGCAGTTTGGGAGATCCTCTTGACGAGCAGTACTTC

clone_size: many
v_call: TRBV7-8
d_call: .
j_call: TRBJ2-1
cdr3_aa: CASSPLTSLLQDEQFF
cdr3_nt: TGTGCCAGCAGCCCCCTGACCTCGCTTCTTCAGGATGAGCAGTTCTTC

clone_size: many
v_call: TRBV10-3
d_call: .
j_call: TRBJ2-3
cdr3_aa: CAISEGSGTDTQYF
cdr3_nt: TGTGCCATCAGTGAGGGTTCCGGCACAGATACGCAGTATTTT

clone_size: many
v_call: TRBV5-1
d_call: .
j_call: TRBJ1-1
cdr3_aa: CASSPGGEWDTEAFF
cdr3_nt: TGCGCCAGCAGCCCGGGAGGGGAGTGGGACACTGAAGCTTTCTTT

clone_size: many
v_call: TRBV20-1
d_call: .
j_call: TRBJ1-5
cdr3_aa: CSARSLGNSNQPQHF
cdr3_nt: TGCAGTGCTCGCTCTTTGGGGAATAGCAATCAGCCCCAGCATTTT

clone_size: .
v_call: TRBV10-3
d_call: .
j_call: TRBJ1-1
cdr3_aa: CAIGGGNTEAFF
cdr3_nt: TGTGCCATTGGTGGCGGTAACACTGAAGCTTTCTTT

clone_size: many
v_call: TRBV21-1
d_call: .
j_call: TRBJ1-5
cdr3_aa: CASSKDRGYSNQPQHF
cdr3_nt: TGTGCCAGCAGCAAAGACAGGGGGTATAGCAATCAGCCCCAGCATTTT

clone_size: many
v_call: TRBV3-1
d_call: .
j_call: TRBJ2-2
cdr3_aa: CASSQGPGHKNTGELFF
cdr3_nt: TGTGCCAGCAGCCAAGGCCCGGGACACAAGAACACCGGGGAGCTGTTTTTT

clone_size: once
v_call: TRBV28
d_call: .
j_call: TRBJ1-5
cdr3_aa: CASSFDRQNQPQHF
cdr3_nt: TGTGCCAGCAGTTTCGACAGGCAAAATCAGCCCCAGCATTTT

clone_size: many
v_call: TRBV12-3/TRBV12-4
d_call: .
j_call: TRBJ2-1
cdr3_aa: CASRDGSSYNEQFF
cdr3_nt: TGTGCCAGCAGGGACGGCAGCTCCTACAATGAGCAGTTCTTC

clone_size: many
v_call: TRBV28
d_call: .
j_call: TRBJ1-3
cdr3_aa: CASSPWQSSGNTIYF
cdr3_nt: TGTGCCAGCAGTCCCTGGCAGTCATCTGGAAACACCATATATTTT

clone_size: many
v_call: TRBV29-1
d_call: .
j_call: TRBJ1-4
cdr3_aa: CSVLQGSNEKLFF
cdr3_nt: TGCAGCGTTCTACAGGGTTCTAATGAAAAACTGTTTTTT

clone_size: many
v_call: TRBV20-1
d_call: .
j_call: TRBJ2-1
cdr3_aa: CSARALAYNEQFF
cdr3_nt: TGCAGTGCTAGGGCCCTAGCTTACAATGAGCAGTTCTTC

clone_size: many
v_call: TRBV7-2
d_call: .
j_call: TRBJ2-2
cdr3_aa: CASSLAVAGELFF
cdr3_nt: TGTGCCAGCAGCTTAGCAGTCGCCGGGGAGCTGTTTTTT

clone_size: many
v_call: TRBV5-1
d_call: .
j_call: TRBJ1-3
cdr3_aa: CASGRGIPGNTTYF
cdr3_nt: TGCGCCAGCGGTCGAGGGATCCCTGGAAACACCACATATTTT

clone_size: many
v_call: TRBV20-1
d_call: .
j_call: TRBJ1-2
cdr3_aa: CSARQSGTNYGYTF
cdr3_nt: TGCAGTGCTAGACAGTCAGGGACTAACTATGGCTACACCTTC

clone_size: many
v_call: TRBV7-2
d_call: TRBD1
j_call: TRBJ2-1
cdr3_aa: CASSSRDRVVSEQFF
cdr3_nt: TGTGCCAGCAGCTCTCGGGACAGGGTGGTGAGTGAGCAGTTCTTC

clone_size: .
v_call: TRBV11-2
d_call: .
j_call: TRBJ1-1
cdr3_aa: CASSLSLGSEAFF
cdr3_nt: TGTGCCAGCAGCTTATCCCTGGGGTCTGAAGCTTTCTTT

clone_size: many
v_call: TRBV11-2
d_call: TRBD1
j_call: TRBJ1-3
cdr3_aa: CASSLRGTGDHSGNTIYF
cdr3_nt: TGTGCCAGCAGCTTACGAGGCACAGGGGATCACTCTGGAAACACCATATATTTT

clone_size: many
v_call: TRBV20-1
d_call: .
j_call: TRBJ2-7
cdr3_aa: CSARDPGRTSYEQYF
cdr3_nt: TGCAGTGCTAGAGATCCGGGACGAACCTCCTACGAGCAGTACTTC

clone_size: many
v_call: TRBV2
d_call: .
j_call: TRBJ1-1
cdr3_aa: CASVAPVVRNTEAFF
cdr3_nt: TGTGCCAGCGTTGCCCCGGTAGTAAGGAACACTGAAGCTTTCTTT

clone_size: many
v_call: TRBV6-8
d_call: .
j_call: TRBJ2-1
cdr3_aa: CASSYSQGGEQFF
cdr3_nt: TGTGCCAGCAGTTACTCTCAGGGCGGTGAGCAGTTCTTC

clone_size: many
v_call: TRBV5-5
d_call: .
j_call: TRBJ2-5
cdr3_aa: CASAPWARGETQYF
cdr3_nt: TGTGCCAGCGCCCCCTGGGCCAGGGGAGAGACCCAGTACTTC

clone_size: many
v_call: TRBV7-3
d_call: .
j_call: TRBJ1-1
cdr3_aa: CASSSRGPNTEAFF
cdr3_nt: TGTGCCAGCAGCTCCCGGGGCCCGAACACTGAAGCTTTCTTT

clone_size: many
v_call: TRBV5-1
d_call: TRBD1
j_call: TRBJ1-1
cdr3_aa: CASSLGDRGLGTEAFF
cdr3_nt: TGCGCCAGCAGCTTAGGGGACAGGGGGCTTGGCACTGAAGCTTTCTTT

clone_size: many
v_call: TRBV5-1
d_call: TRBD1
j_call: TRBJ1-2
cdr3_aa: CASSLDTTGGADYGYTF
cdr3_nt: TGCGCCAGCAGCCTGGATACCACAGGGGGCGCCGACTATGGCTACACCTTC

clone_size: many
v_call: TRBV7-9
d_call: TRBD1
j_call: TRBJ1-2
cdr3_aa: CASSPASRGDGYTF
cdr3_nt: TGTGCCAGCAGCCCCGCCTCCAGGGGGGACGGCTACACCTTC

clone_size: many
v_call: TRBV20-1
d_call: .
j_call: TRBJ1-2
cdr3_aa: CSTETWSGYTF
cdr3_nt: TGCAGTACCGAAACGTGGAGTGGCTACACCTTC

clone_size: many
v_call: TRBV27
d_call: .
j_call: TRBJ2-3
cdr3_aa: CASSSPGRSTDTQYF
cdr3_nt: TGTGCCAGCAGTTCCCCCGGACGTAGCACAGATACGCAGTATTTT

clone_size: many
v_call: TRBV4-1
d_call: TRBD1
j_call: TRBJ1-4
cdr3_aa: CASSLQGAREKLFF
cdr3_nt: TGCGCCAGCAGCCTACAGGGGGCGCGTGAAAAACTGTTTTTT

clone_size: many
v_call: TRBV4-1
d_call: .
j_call: TRBJ2-2
cdr3_aa: CASSQGGWATGELFF
cdr3_nt: TGCGCCAGCAGCCAAGGGGGGTGGGCCACCGGGGAGCTGTTTTTT

clone_size: few
v_call: TRBV6-5
d_call: TRBD1
j_call: TRBJ1-5
cdr3_aa: CASSYMANRGGNQPQHF
cdr3_nt: TGTGCCAGCAGTTATATGGCAAACAGGGGCGGGAATCAGCCCCAGCATTTT

clone_size: many
v_call: TRBV20-1
d_call: TRBD2
j_call: TRBJ2-5
cdr3_aa: CSALGLAGSFQETQYF
cdr3_nt: TGCAGTGCCTTGGGACTAGCGGGTAGTTTCCAAGAGACCCAGTACTTC